A single sample is the source of the 27 T cell receptor beta chains below, sequenced in a study of T-cell reconstitution after alpha-beta-depleted transplantation in children. Molecular barcoding with unique molecular identifiers was used for the TCRbeta library. One entry per CDR3 protein results from TCRdb running MiXCR on the PCR reads. Among hundreds of thousands of distinct CDR3 sequences listed, 15% to 20% were seen once. This sample comprised PBMCs, mostly from graft donor cells, obtained 360 days after TCRalphabeta/CD19-depleted stem cell transplant. Receptor source: a male patient aged 2 to 10 who had a stem cell transplant for acute lymphoblastic leukemia, so the T cells may come from the graft donor.

The V gene is TRBV28, the J gene TRBJ2-1; no clear D. V lost 8 bases to trimming and J lost 3 bases, with 17 bases between them. Germline CDR1 and CDR2: MDHEN and SYDVKM. The CDR3 contains 15 residues. The CDR3 region has the DNA TGTGCCAGCGCCCCTCCCGGTCTCGTCTACAATGAGCAGTTCTTC. The encoded protein is CASAPPGLVYNEQFF.

This clonotype was counted at least ten times. The V call is TRBV25-1, the J call TRBJ2-2; possible D gene TRBD1, 6 bases. Germline CDR1 is MGHDK and CDR2 is SYGVNS. The V gene lost 3 bases and the J gene lost 4 bases, with 24 bases spanning the gap. The CDR3 length is 19 residues. The DNA for the CDR3 is TGTGCCAGCAGTGAGTGGACGGGAAGGGGGTCTCTGAGCACCGGGGAGCTGTTTTTT. Residues: CASSEWTGRGSLSTGELFF.

This clonotype was seen ten or more times. J is TRBJ2-7 and V is TRBV5-5, with 7 nucleotides matching TRBD1. V lost 4 bases and J lost 7; bases outside the gene matches: 11. From germline, CDR1 is SGHKS and CDR2 YYEKEE (reference sequence). The CDR3 runs to 14 residues. The CDR3 is CASSPTRPGGEQYF. The CDR3 DNA reads TGTGCCAGCAGCCCTACGAGACCAGGGGGTGAGCAGTACTTC.

This clonotype was detected a few times. The genes are TRBV3-1 and TRBJ2-7; D may be TRBD1 or TRBD2 (5 bases each). Trimming left V 4 bases short and J 5 bases short, with 12 bases between. The CDR3 is 13 residues long. Germline CDR1 and CDR2: LGHDT and YNNKEL (reference sequence). The CDR3 loop reads CASSPNGGHEQYF. In DNA, the CDR3 is TGTGCCAGCAGCCCGAATGGGGGACACGAGCAGTACTTC.

The V gene is TRBV28, the J gene TRBJ2-3; D ambiguous. The ends were cut back, 7 bases at V and 0 bases at J, with 14 bases in the middle. This CDR3 region has 15 residues. Germline V gene data show CDR1 as MDHEN and CDR2 as SYDVKM. CDR3 amino acids: CASTLRVPSTDTQYF. Here the CDR3 DNA reads TGTGCCAGCACCCTACGGGTACCTAGCACAGATACGCAGTATTTT.

The chain has TRBV29-1 and TRBJ2-2; D is possibly TRBD1 (6 bases). The CDR3 has 15 amino acids. With 2 bases removed from V and 7 bases from J, the gap between germline ends came to 17 bases. The germline CDR1 and CDR2 sequences are SQVTM and ANQGSEA. The CDR3 sequence is CSVETQGMWSGELFF. CDR3 DNA sequence: TGCAGCGTTGAAACCCAGGGGATGTGGAGCGGGGAGCTGTTTTTT.

The CDR3 region has the DNA TGTGCCAGCAGTTTATGGACAGGGTTCTCTAATCAGCCCCAGCATTTT. This encodes CASSLWTGFSNQPQHF. The J gene is TRBJ1-5, the V gene TRBV28; 7 bases line up with TRBD1. CDR1 is MDHEN and CDR2 is SYDVKM in the germline V gene. Trimming cost V 0 bases and J 4 bases; bases outside gene matches: 6. This CDR3 region has 16 residues.

Here the CDR3 reads CASSQDEGGPTGELFF. CDR3 coding DNA: TGCGCCAGCAGCCAAGACGAGGGGGGCCCCACCGGGGAGCTGTTTTTT. The chain links TRBV4-3 to TRBJ2-2, with D tentatively TRBD1 or TRBD2 (6 bases each). V was clipped by 0 bases and J by 4 bases, with 12 bases between them. The CDR3 has 16 amino acids. From germline, CDR1 is LGHNA and CDR2 YSLEER.

The chain uses TRBV7-8 and TRBJ2-5, with 7 bases lining up with TRBD2. J gave up 4 bases and V 5 bases, and 7 bases lay outside the gene matches. Germline CDR1 and CDR2: SGHVS and FQNEAQ. The CDR3 has 14 amino acids. DNA for the CDR3: TGTGCCAGCAGCCCCTTAGCGGGCAGAGAGACCCAGTACTTC. Translating it yields CASSPLAGRETQYF.

This clonotype was recorded at least ten times. The V call is TRBV2, the J call TRBJ2-6; D not certain. Trimming left V 4 bases short and J 6 bases short, with 7 bases between. The CDR3 runs 13 residues. The germline V gene encodes CDR1 SNHLY and CDR2 FYNNEI. The CDR3, as DNA: TGTGCCAGCAGTGTTCTGGTGGCCAACGTCCTGACTTTC. Amino acids: CASSVLVANVLTF.

The sample holds many counts of this clonotype. The V and J genes are TRBV20-1 and TRBJ2-1, with D tentatively TRBD1 or TRBD2 (5 bases each). Germline loops: CDR1 DFQATT, CDR2 SNEGSKA (reference sequence). There are 15 residues in the CDR3. The V end was cut by 1 base, the J end by 6 bases, with 16 bases between. The CDR3 DNA follows: TGCAGTGCTAGAGCCGTCGGGACCCTTGGCAATGAGCAGTTCTTC. Its translation is CSARAVGTLGNEQFF.

This clonotype was seen repeatedly, ten times or more. CDR3 DNA: TGTGCCAGCAGCCCCTTGACTCGGAATGAGCAGTTCTTC. It codes for CASSPLTRNEQFF. This chain links TRBV7-2 with TRBJ2-1; D remains unclear. The CDR3 length is 13 residues. The V gene lost 5 bases and the J gene lost 7 bases, with 12 bases spanning the gap. Germline V gene data show CDR1 as SGHTA and CDR2 as FQGNSA.

This clonotype was counted between two and nine times. The V gene is TRBV3-1, the J gene TRBJ2-1, with D unclear. In germline, CDR1 is LGHDT, CDR2 YNNKEL (reference sequence). The ends were cut back, 0 bases at V and 10 bases at J, with 16 bases in the middle. The CDR3 sequence is 15 residues long. The CDR3 bases are TGTGCCAGCAGCCAAGATTTCTCGCCGGTGGGGGAGCAGTTCTTC. This translates into CASSQDFSPVGEQFF.

In DNA form, the CDR3 reads TGTGCCAGCAGCCAAGAGCCCCGGGAGGGCTACGAGCAGTACTTC. This codes for CASSQEPREGYEQYF. The V and J genes are TRBV3-1 and TRBJ2-7; 8 bases line up with TRBD2. Losses at the gene ends were 0 bases for V and 3 bases for J; bases not matched to a gene: 4. The CDR3 sequence is 15 residues long. Germline values: CDR1 LGHDT, CDR2 YNNKEL (reference sequence).

This clonotype was seen at least ten times. The chain is built from TRBV13 and TRBJ2-5, with D hard to call. Germline lookup yields CDR1 PRHDT and CDR2 FYEKMQ (reference sequence). The CDR3 contains 13 residues. The germline V and J ends were trimmed by 2 bases and 3 bases, with 7 bases remaining between them. This CDR3 is CASSLNGEETQYF. The CDR3, as DNA: TGTGCCAGCAGCTTAAATGGGGAAGAGACCCAGTACTTC.

A few counts support this clonotype. In DNA, the CDR3 is TGCAGCGTTGTCGTTATGAACACTGAAGCTTTCTTT. It is translated as CSVVVMNTEAFF. The chain uses TRBV29-1 and TRBJ1-1, with D unclear. CDR1 SQVTM and CDR2 ANQGSEA come from the germline V gene. Trimming removed 4 bases from V and 0 bases from J, with 6 bases in between. This CDR3 region has 12 residues.

This clonotype showed up just a few times. This chain joins TRBV7-2 and TRBJ2-1; 13 bases are a match to TRBD2. Germline V lookup: CDR1 SGHTA, CDR2 FQGNSA. V gave up 2 bases and J gave up 2 bases; unmatched junction bases: 6. The CDR3 is 18 residues long. CDR3 sequence: CASSLLLAGGPTYNEQFF. The CDR3 DNA reads as TGTGCCAGCAGCTTATTACTAGCGGGAGGGCCGACCTACAATGAGCAGTTCTTC.

With regard to this clonotype: A read error is likely, as this CDR3 ends without the conserved phenylalanine or tryptophan. The chain combines TRBV29-1 with TRBJ1-1; the D gene is possibly TRBD1 (5 bases). The V and J ends lost 6 bases and 1 base respectively, with 9 bases between them. The CDR3 covers 12 residues. CDR1 and CDR2 from the germline V gene are SQVTM and ANQGSEA. The CDR3 DNA sequence: TGCAGCGTGTACACAGGGAACACTGAAGCTTTCTCT. Translating gives CSVYTGNTEAFS.

The V call is TRBV28, the J call TRBJ2-5; 8 nucleotides line up with TRBD1. The CDR3 covers 15 residues. V dropped 3 bases and J dropped 1; count of bases not matched to a gene: 4. Germline CDR1 MDHEN, CDR2 SYDVKM. CDR3 residues: CASSLTGDFQETQYF. CDR3 in DNA: TGTGCCAGCAGTTTGACAGGGGATTTCCAAGAGACCCAGTACTTC. The full variable domain, rest sourced from reference TRBV28 and TRBJ2-5, is DVKVTQSSRYLVKRTGEKVFLECVQDMDHENMFWYRQDPGLGLRLIYFSYDVKMKEKGDIPEGYSVSREKKERFSLILESASTNQTSMYLCASSLTGDFQETQYFGPGTRLLVL.

This clonotype was detected only a few times. The chain employs TRBV11-1 and TRBJ2-1; TRBD2 agrees at 14 bases. Germline V CDR1 and CDR2: SGHAT, FQDESV (reference sequence). The CDR3 is made up of 18 amino acids. The junction had 8 bases not matched to a gene; V was cut back by 7 bases and J by 0 bases. The CDR3: CASIVTSGRASSYNEQFF. CDR3 DNA sequence: TGTGCCAGCATCGTGACTAGCGGGAGGGCGAGCTCCTACAATGAGCAGTTCTTC.

V gene TRBV4-3 combines with J gene TRBJ2-3; 14 bases align to TRBD2. V was clipped by 4 bases and J by 4 bases; unmatched bases: 4. CDR3 size: 16 residues. CDR1 LGHNA and CDR2 YSLEER come from the germline V gene. The CDR3 bases are TGCGCCAGCAGCCGGGGACTAGCGGGAGTGCCAGATACGCAGTATTTT. This translates into CASSRGLAGVPDTQYF.

CDR3 in DNA: TGCAGTGCCCCCCGACGGAGGCCCTCCTCCTACGAGCAGTACTTC. This encodes CSAPRRRPSSYEQYF. This chain uses TRBV20-1 with TRBJ2-7, with a tentative D call TRBD2 (5 bases). Trimming cost V 6 bases and J 0 bases, with 18 bases left between them. In germline, CDR1 is DFQATT, CDR2 SNEGSKA (reference sequence). This CDR3 contains 15 residues.

This clonotype has only a few counts. The V and J genes are TRBV7-2 and TRBJ2-7; D is possibly TRBD1 (6 bases). Germline CDR1 SGHTA, CDR2 FQGNSA. V lost 5 bases and J 2 bases, leaving 16 bases between the germline ends. This CDR3 has 15 amino acids. The CDR3 region is CASSPRQVLTYEQYF. The CDR3, as DNA: TGTGCCAGCAGCCCCCGACAGGTCCTTACCTACGAGCAGTACTTC.

The V gene is TRBV12-3 or TRBV12-4, the J gene TRBJ2-3; possibly TRBD2 for D (5 bases). V was trimmed by 3 bases and J by 1 base, leaving 11 bases between them. The CDR3 covers 15 residues. The CDR3: CASSFGSARTDTQYF. As DNA, the CDR3 is TGTGCCAGCAGTTTTGGTAGCGCCCGCACAGATACGCAGTATTTT.

This clonotype came up a few times. V usage is TRBV28 and J usage is TRBJ2-5; D not certain. The CDR3 contains 12 residues. The germline V gene encodes CDR1 MDHEN and CDR2 SYDVKM. The germline V and J ends were trimmed by 2 bases and 6 bases, with 7 bases remaining between them. The chain's CDR3 is CASSLEWKTQYF. The CDR3, as DNA: TGTGCCAGCAGTTTAGAGTGGAAGACCCAGTACTTC.

The J gene is TRBJ2-3, the V gene TRBV20-1; D is unresolved. Germline values: CDR1 DFQATT, CDR2 SNEGSKA (reference sequence). Trimming left V 0 bases short and J 10 bases short, with 11 bases between. There are 12 residues in the CDR3. DNA of the CDR3: TGCAGTGCTAGAGAGGAGTCCCACCCGCAGTATTTT. Its translation is CSAREESHPQYF.

The V gene is TRBV20-1, the J gene TRBJ2-7; no reliable D call. The CDR3 extends over 14 amino acids. With 6 bases removed from V and 2 bases from J, the gap between germline ends came to 17 bases. CDR1 is DFQATT and CDR2 is SNEGSKA in the germline V gene (reference sequence). The CDR3 loop reads CSATWALGTYEQYF. CDR3 sequence (DNA): TGCAGTGCCACATGGGCCCTTGGTACCTACGAGCAGTACTTC.